A selection of T cell receptor beta chains follows, all from one sample in a study of OX40 agonist ivuxolimab in advanced cancers. Libraries were prepared by immunoSEQ multiplex PCR; TCRdb keeps only in-frame clonotypes and omits some of them. The sample has 90,000 to 100,000 clones, almost 90% seen once. Here the sequenced sample was CD4+ or CD8+ T cells sorted from blood, taken in a trial of the OX40 agonist ivuxolimab. Receptor source: an adult with an advanced solid tumor such as melanoma, head and neck, liver or kidney cancer. Each CDR3 is given with its conserved first and last residue. A D gene is named only where the DNA matches it firmly. Clone size appears in some rows only: once, few, many, or a class for an expanded clone.

d_gene	v_gene	j_gene	abundance	CDR3nt	CDR3aa
NA	TRBV7-9	TRBJ1-3	NA	TGTGCCAGCAGCTTGTCCCGACTCTTTGGAAACACCATATATTTT	CASSLSRLFGNTIYF
NA	TRBV29-1	TRBJ2-7	NA	TGCAGCGTGGGGAAGGCATCCGAGCAGTACTTC	CSVGKASEQYF
NA	TRBV21-1	TRBJ2-3	once	TGTGCCAGCAGCAAGGTACCGGAGGTTTCAGATACGCAGTATTTT	CASSKVPEVSDTQYF
NA	TRBV1	TRBJ2-7	NA	TGCACCAGCAGCCAAGGGGACAGGCGTGGGGCTCCTAGCGAGCAGTACTTC	CTSSQGDRRGAPSEQYF
NA	TRBV19	TRBJ2-5	NA	TGTGCCAGTAGTATAGTAGGGGGAGAGACCCAGTACTTC	CASSIVGGETQYF
TRBD1	TRBV10-3	TRBJ2-1	NA	TGTGCCATCAGTGAGGCGTCCCAGGGGGCGCACAATGAGCAGTTCTTC	CAISEASQGAHNEQFF
NA	TRBV11-2	TRBJ1-2	NA	TGTGCCAGCAGCTTTGGGGATTTTGGGGTGCCCTATGGCTACACCTTC	CASSFGDFGVPYGYTF
TRBD1	TRBV19	TRBJ1-1	NA	TGTGCCAGTAGTGGACAGGGGCTCACTGAAGCTTTCTTT	CASSGQGLTEAFF
TRBD1	TRBV9	TRBJ2-3	NA	TGTGCCAGCAGCGTAGAGGCAGGGGGCTCGTATACGCAGTATTTT	CASSVEAGGSYTQYF
TRBD1	TRBV4-1	TRBJ1-4	NA	TGCGCCAGCAGGCAGACAGGGGGTGGTGAAAAACTGTTTTTT	CASRQTGGGEKLFF
NA	TRBV5-1	TRBJ2-2	NA	TGCGCCAGCAGCCGGATGGGGAGTATAGCGACCGGGGAGCTGTTTTTT	CASSRMGSIATGELFF
NA	TRBV19	TRBJ1-5	NA	TGTGCCAGTACTAATCGGAATCAGCCCCAGCATTTT	CASTNRNQPQHF
TRBD1	TRBV2	TRBJ2-6	NA	TGTGCCACGACAGGGGGCTCTGGGGCCAACGTCCTGACTTTC	CATTGGSGANVLTF
TRBD2	TRBV5-1	TRBJ2-1	NA	TGCGCCAGTGCGACTAGCCATAAGGGTGAGCAGTTCTTC	CASATSHKGEQFF
NA	TRBV10-3	TRBJ1-1	NA	TGTGCCATCAGTGCTGAGGGGTATATAACTGAAGCTTTCTTT	CAISAEGYITEAFF
NA	TRBV27	TRBJ2-1	once	TGTGCCAGCAGTTCAGATATCAGGGCCACGCAGTTCTTC	CASSSDIRATQFF
TRBD1	TRBV5-4	TRBJ1-3	NA	TGTGCCAGCAGCCGGACAGGGGCTGGAAACACCATATATTTT	CASSRTGAGNTIYF